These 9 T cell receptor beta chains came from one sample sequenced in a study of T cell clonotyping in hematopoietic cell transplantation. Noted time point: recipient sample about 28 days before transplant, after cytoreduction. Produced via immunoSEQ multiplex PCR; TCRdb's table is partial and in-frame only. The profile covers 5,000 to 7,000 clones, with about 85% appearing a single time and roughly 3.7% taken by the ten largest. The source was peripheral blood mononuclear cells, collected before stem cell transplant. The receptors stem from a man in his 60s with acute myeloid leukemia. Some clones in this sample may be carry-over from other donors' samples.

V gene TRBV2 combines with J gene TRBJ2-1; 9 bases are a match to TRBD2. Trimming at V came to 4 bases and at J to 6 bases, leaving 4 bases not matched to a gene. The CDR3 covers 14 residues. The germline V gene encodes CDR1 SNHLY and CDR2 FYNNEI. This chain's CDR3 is CASSGAGGINEQFF. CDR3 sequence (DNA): TGTGCCAGCAGTGGAGCGGGAGGAATCAATGAGCAGTTCTTC.

The CDR3: CDSATRLALSYEQYF. CDR3 coding DNA: TGTGACAGTGCAACACGGCTAGCGCTTTCCTACGAGCAGTACTTC. The rearrangement links TRBV28 to TRBJ2-7; D is perhaps TRBD2 (6 bases). Per germline, CDR1 MDHEN and CDR2 SYDVKM. The CDR3 is 15 amino acids.

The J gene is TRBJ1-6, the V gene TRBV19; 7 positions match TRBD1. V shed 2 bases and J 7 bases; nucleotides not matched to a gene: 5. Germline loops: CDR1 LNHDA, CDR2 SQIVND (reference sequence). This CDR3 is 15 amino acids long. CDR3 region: CASSIWQGENSPLHF. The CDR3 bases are TGTGCCAGTAGTATATGGCAGGGGGAGAATTCACCCCTCCACTTT.

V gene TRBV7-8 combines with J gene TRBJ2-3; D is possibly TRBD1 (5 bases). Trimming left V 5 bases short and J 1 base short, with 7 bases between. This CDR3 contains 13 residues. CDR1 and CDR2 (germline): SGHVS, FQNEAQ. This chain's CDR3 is CASSIQGTDTQYF. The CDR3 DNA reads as TGTGCCAGCAGCATACAGGGCACAGATACGCAGTATTTT.

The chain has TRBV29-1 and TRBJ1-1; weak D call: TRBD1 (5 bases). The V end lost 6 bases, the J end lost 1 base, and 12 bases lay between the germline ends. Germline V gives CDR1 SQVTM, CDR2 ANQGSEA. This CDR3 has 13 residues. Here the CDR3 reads CSVEGRTNTEAFF. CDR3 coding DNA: TGCAGCGTGGAGGGACGGACGAACACTGAAGCTTTCTTT.

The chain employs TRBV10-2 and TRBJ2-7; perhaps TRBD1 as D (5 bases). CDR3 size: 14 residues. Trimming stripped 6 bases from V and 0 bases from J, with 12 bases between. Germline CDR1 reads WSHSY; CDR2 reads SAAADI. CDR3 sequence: CASRLQGTSYEQYF. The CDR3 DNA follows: TGCGCCAGCAGGCTCCAGGGTACCTCCTACGAGCAGTACTTC.

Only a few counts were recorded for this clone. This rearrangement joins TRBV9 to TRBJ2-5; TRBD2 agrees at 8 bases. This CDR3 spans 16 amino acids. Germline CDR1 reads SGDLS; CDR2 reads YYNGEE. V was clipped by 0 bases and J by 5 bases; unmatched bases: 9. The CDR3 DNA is TGTGCCAGCAGCGTAGGGTTCGGCGGGGGGCCTGAGACCCAGTACTTC. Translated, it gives CASSVGFGGGPETQYF.

CDR3: CASSEYGTALLEYYEQYF. For the CDR3, the DNA is TGTGCCAGCAGTGAATACGGGACAGCTCTACTAGAATACTACGAGCAGTACTTC. The rearrangement links TRBV2 to TRBJ2-7; 7 bases map to TRBD1. The germline V gene has CDR1 SNHLY and CDR2 FYNNEI. J gave up 3 bases and V 2 bases, and 16 bases lay outside the gene matches. The CDR3 has 18 residues.

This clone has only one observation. In DNA, the CDR3 is TGTGCCTGGAGTTCGACCTTACTAGCGGGGGGGCTCTATGAGCAGTTCTTC. Residues: CAWSSTLLAGGLYEQFF. The chain employs TRBV30 and TRBJ2-1; 13 bases line up with TRBD2. Germline-derived CDR1 and CDR2 are GTSNPN and SVGIG (reference sequence). Trimming took 2 bases from V and 8 from J; bases not matched to a gene: 12. The CDR3 extends over 17 amino acids.